The 17 T cell receptor beta chains given below trace back to one sample, sequenced in a study of T cells in Graves' hyperthyroidism and ophthalmopathy. Amplified regions were TCR beta CDR3 sequences from RNA transcripts. The HTBI primer set drove a first-round RT-PCR of the TCR CDR3. Each CDR3 protein is one row after TCRdb ran MiXCR on the multiplex PCR reads. The table lists about 400,000 distinct CDR3 sequences, roughly 15% of them singletons. Sequencing was done on a sample of blood. The receptors come from a woman aged 25 to 39 with Graves' ophthalmopathy.

The chain has TRBV20-1 and TRBJ1-5; the D gene is possibly TRBD1 (6 bases). Trimming left V 0 bases short and J 11 bases short, with 14 bases between. CDR1 and CDR2 from the germline V gene are DFQATT and SNEGSKA (reference sequence). The CDR3 contains 13 residues. As DNA, the CDR3 is TGCAGTGCTAGAGATCGGGTTAAGGGGGCCCAGCATTTT. This sequence encodes CSARDRVKGAQHF.

As concerns this clonotype: A much larger clone lies one base from this, so it may be a read error. In this CDR3 the conserved last residue, phenylalanine or tryptophan, is missing, so a read error is likely. The V and J genes are TRBV20-1 and TRBJ2-2; the D gene is possibly TRBD2 (6 bases). Trimming removed 7 bases at V and 0 bases at J, with 12 bases between. CDR3 size: 14 residues. The germline V gene encodes CDR1 DFQATT and CDR2 SNEGSKA (reference sequence). CDR3 DNA: TGCAGTGTTCCCCCGGGGGCGAACACCGGGGAGCTGTTTTCT. Translating it yields CSVPPGANTGELFS.

This clonotype was observed at least ten times. The V and J genes are TRBV12-3 or TRBV12-4 and TRBJ1-5; D unresolved. CDR3 length equals 13 residues. Deletions cut 3 bases from V and 3 bases from J, with 6 bases between. CDR3 sequence (DNA): TGTGCCAGCAGTTTTGTTCCCAATCAGCCCCAGCATTTT. Protein: CASSFVPNQPQHF.

The rearrangement uses TRBV19 and TRBJ1-1; no firm D call. The CDR3 loop spans 14 amino acids. Germline V gene data show CDR1 as LNHDA and CDR2 as SQIVND (reference sequence). The V and J ends lost 5 bases and 0 bases respectively, with 10 bases between them. The CDR3 region is CASSVGLMNTEAFF. CDR3 bases: TGTGCCAGTAGTGTCGGGCTAATGAACACTGAAGCTTTCTTT. Complete variable domain (other parts from reference TRBV19 and TRBJ1-1): DGGITQSPKYLFRKEGQNVTLSCEQNLNHDAMYWYRQDPGQGLRLIYYSQIVNDFQKGDIAEGYSVSREKKESFPLTVTSAQKNPTAFYLCASSVGLMNTEAFFGQGTRLTVV.

The chain employs TRBV11-2 and TRBJ2-5; TRBD2 is a possible D gene (6 bases). The germline gives CDR1 SGHAT, CDR2 FQNNGV. V lost 4 bases and J 5 bases, leaving 20 bases between the germline ends. The CDR3 spans 16 residues. CDR3 sequence reads: CASSWTRDSKWETQYF. In DNA form, the CDR3 reads TGTGCCAGCAGCTGGACCCGGGACTCAAAGTGGGAGACCCAGTACTTC. Drawing the rest from reference TRBV11-2 and TRBJ2-5, the complete variable domain is EAGVAQSPRYKIIEKRQSVAFWCNPISGHATLYWYQQILGQGPKLLIQFQNNGVVDDSQLPKDRFSAERLKGVDSTLKIQPAKLEDSAVYLCASSWTRDSKWETQYFGPGTRLLVL.

This clonotype came up many times. The chain combines TRBV19 with TRBJ1-1, with no clear D. Trimming pared 1 base from V and 3 bases from J, leaving 12 bases between. From germline, CDR1 is LNHDA and CDR2 SQIVND (reference sequence). The CDR3 sequence is 15 residues long. The CDR3: CASSIVSWKYTEAFF. DNA of the CDR3: TGTGCCAGTAGTATAGTTAGTTGGAAGTACACTGAAGCTTTCTTT.

This clonotype was picked up many times. The chain employs TRBV28 and TRBJ1-6, with a possible D match to TRBD1 (6 bases). The CDR3 covers 14 residues. Germline assignment: CDR1 MDHEN and CDR2 SYDVKM. V was shortened by 7 bases and J by 7 bases, with 14 bases between the two germline ends. CDR3 coding DNA: TGTGCCAGCACACAGGGACAAGCCAATTCACCCCTCCACTTT. Translated, it gives CASTQGQANSPLHF.

J is TRBJ1-1 and V is TRBV6-5; maybe TRBD1 (6 bases). V gave up 0 bases and J gave up 3 bases, with 11 bases separating them. The germline V gene encodes CDR1 MNHEY and CDR2 SVGAGI. The CDR3 has 15 amino acids. For the CDR3, the DNA is TGTGCCAGCAGTTACTCGAATGCAGGGGACACTGAAGCTTTCTTT. Its translation is CASSYSNAGDTEAFF.

This clonotype occurred many times. J is TRBJ1-5 and V is TRBV4-1; D unclear. Trimming left V 1 base short and J 7 bases short, with 14 bases between. The germline V gene has CDR1 MGHRA and CDR2 YSYEKL. The CDR3 loop spans 15 amino acids. The CDR3, as DNA: TGCGCCAGCAGCCAAGGGGGAACACAAGGGCAGCCCCAGCATTTT. Amino acid sequence: CASSQGGTQGQPQHF.

This clonotype has at least ten counts. The rearrangement joins TRBV20-1 to TRBJ2-7; TRBD2 matches 7 bases. This CDR3 has 12 residues. Looked up from germline, CDR1 is DFQATT and CDR2 is SNEGSKA (reference sequence). The J segment lost 0 bases and the V segment lost 6 bases, leaving 2 bases of the junction unmatched. The CDR3 sequence: CSAGGSSYEQYF. In DNA, the CDR3 is TGCAGTGCCGGGGGGAGCTCCTACGAGCAGTACTTC.

The table lists this clonotype with many counts. The chain carries TRBV12-5 and TRBJ2-6; a possible D gene is TRBD2 (5 bases). V lost 4 bases and J 0 bases, leaving 13 bases between the germline ends. The CDR3 contains 17 residues. The germline CDR1 and CDR2 sequences are LGHNT and FRNRAP. CDR3 nucleotides: TGTGCTAGTGGTTCGACTATAACTTACTCTGGGGCCAACGTCCTGACTTTC. This sequence encodes CASGSTITYSGANVLTF. Together with reference TRBV12-5 and TRBJ2-6, the CDR3 gives the full variable domain: DARVTQTPRHKVTEMGQEVTMRCQPILGHNTVFWYRQTMMQGLELLAYFRNRAPLDDSGMPKDRFSAEMPDATLATLKIQPSEPRDSAVYFCASGSTITYSGANVLTFGAGSRLTVL.

This clonotype was detected many times. The J gene is TRBJ2-7, the V gene TRBV28; possible D gene TRBD1, 6 bases. The CDR3 sequence is 14 residues long. The germline V and J ends were trimmed by 5 bases and 2 bases, with 13 bases remaining between them. Germline V lookup: CDR1 MDHEN, CDR2 SYDVKM. The CDR3 is CASSPGQPPYEQYF. The DNA of the CDR3 is TGTGCCAGCAGTCCAGGACAGCCCCCCTACGAGCAGTACTTC.

This clonotype was seen more than once but under ten times. The rearrangement joins TRBV6-1 to TRBJ1-2; no clear D gene. The germline V and J ends were trimmed by 7 bases and 8 bases, with 14 bases remaining between them. The CDR3 is made up of 12 amino acids. Germline V gene sequence: CDR1 MNHNS, CDR2 SASEGT. The CDR3 loop is CASTKTGLGYTF. The DNA of the CDR3 is TGTGCCAGCACTAAGACGGGCCTCGGCTACACCTTC.

There are a few counts of this clonotype. The V gene is TRBV2, the J gene TRBJ1-1, with 7 bases lining up with TRBD1. In germline, CDR1 is SNHLY, CDR2 FYNNEI. This CDR3 is 12 amino acids long. V shed 9 bases and J 0 bases; nucleotides not matched to a gene: 1. DNA for the CDR3: TGTGCCAGGGACAGGTTGAACACTGAAGCTTTCTTT. This encodes CARDRLNTEAFF.

As to this clonotype: This may be a read error: a much more frequent sequence differs by one nucleotide. The rearrangement joins TRBV20-1 to TRBJ1-5; no clear D gene. Looked up from germline, CDR1 is DFQATT and CDR2 is SNEGSKA (reference sequence). V lost 0 bases and J 6 bases, leaving 15 bases between the germline ends. The CDR3 has 15 amino acids. CDR3 in DNA: TGCAGTGCTAGAGATCTGGACCCTGTAGGTCAGCCCCAGCATTTT. It is translated as CSARDLDPVGQPQHF.

This clonotype was detected many times. The chain links TRBV2 to TRBJ2-7; the D is unclear. The CDR3 loop spans 11 amino acids. Germline values: CDR1 SNHLY, CDR2 FYNNEI. V lost 5 bases to trimming and J lost 5 bases, with 7 bases between them. Here the CDR3 DNA reads TGTGCCAGCAGTCTCTACAACGAGCAGTACTTC. Its translation is CASSLYNEQYF.

This clonotype occurred many times. The chain is built from TRBV12-5 and TRBJ2-1; D call uncertain. The germline V and J ends were trimmed by 1 base and 0 bases, with 7 bases remaining between them. The CDR3 is 15 amino acids. Germline V gives CDR1 LGHNT, CDR2 FRNRAP. The CDR3 sequence: CASGLGESSYNEQFF. The CDR3 bases are TGTGCTAGTGGTTTGGGCGAGAGCTCCTACAATGAGCAGTTCTTC.